Below are 32 T cell receptor beta chains sequenced from a single sample in a study of identical twins. Each CDR3 protein gets one entry after TCRdb re-called the 5' RACE reads with MiXCR. The sample consists of hundreds of thousands of distinct CDR3 sequences, 5.5% to 6.5% of them appearing once. Sequencing was carried out using naive T cells sorted from blood. These receptors originate from a man between 18 and 29 years old in good health.

This clonotype was recorded many times. The gene calls are TRBV5-1 and TRBJ2-3; 7 bases line up with TRBD1. In germline, CDR1 is SGHRS, CDR2 YFSETQ. Unmatched junction bases numbered 6, after V lost 3 bases and J lost 2 bases. There are 15 residues in the CDR3. The CDR3 region is CASSWTGADTDTQYF. The CDR3 DNA reads as TGCGCCAGCAGCTGGACAGGAGCCGACACAGATACGCAGTATTTT.

This chain uses TRBV29-1 with TRBJ2-1; no clear D. The V gene's germline CDR1 is SQVTM and CDR2 ANQGSEA. This CDR3 is built from 11 residues. V lost 4 bases, J lost 10 bases, and 11 bases lay in between. As DNA, the CDR3 is TGCAGCGTTGTCGTTAGCTCGGAGCAGTTCTTC. Amino acids: CSVVVSSEQFF.

This clonotype was detected many times. The CDR3 protein is CASSYSSAGGTDTQYF. CDR3 nucleotides: TGTGCCAGCAGTTACTCGAGCGCAGGGGGCACAGATACGCAGTATTTT. This chain joins TRBV6-5 and TRBJ2-3; possibly TRBD1 for D (6 bases). The CDR3 runs to 16 residues. Trimming left V 0 bases short and J 1 base short, with 11 bases between. The germline gives CDR1 MNHEY, CDR2 SVGAGI.

This clonotype was observed at least ten times. The rearrangement links TRBV10-3 to TRBJ2-2; 7 bases are a match to TRBD1. V dropped 4 bases and J dropped 4; count of bases not matched to a gene: 6. Germline assignment: CDR1 ENHRY and CDR2 SYGVKD. This CDR3 contains 15 residues. The CDR3 DNA is TGTGCCATCAGTGTGGAAACAGGGGCCACCGGGGAGCTGTTTTTT. It codes for CAISVETGATGELFF.

This clonotype has a count of ten or more. The chain employs TRBV6-5 and TRBJ1-1; maybe TRBD1 (5 bases). There are 16 residues in the CDR3. Trimming removed 0 bases at V and 2 bases at J, with 13 bases between. Per germline, CDR1 MNHEY and CDR2 SVGAGI. CDR3 in DNA: TGTGCCAGCAGTTACTCCGGCGGGGCTGCTAACACTGAAGCTTTCTTT. Encoded protein: CASSYSGGAANTEAFF.

This clonotype was detected ten times or more. The gene calls are TRBV7-2 and TRBJ2-2; D is perhaps TRBD1 or TRBD2 (6 bases each). The germline V gene has CDR1 SGHTA and CDR2 FQGNSA. This CDR3 spans 17 amino acids. V shed 4 bases and J shed 7 bases, with 22 bases lying between them. This CDR3 is CASSSSGTRGGFGELFF. As DNA, the CDR3 is TGTGCCAGCAGCTCGTCCGGGACGAGAGGGGGGTTCGGGGAGCTGTTTTTT. Full variable domain (missing parts from reference TRBV7-2 and TRBJ2-2): GAGVSQSPSNKVTEKGKDVELRCDPISGHTALYWYRQSLGQGLEFLIYFQGNSAPDKSGLPSDRFSAERTGGSVSTLTIQRTQQEDSAVYLCASSSSGTRGGFGELFFGEGSRLTVL.

There are many counts of this clonotype. This rearrangement joins TRBV16 to TRBJ2-1; 14 nucleotides match TRBD2. Looked up from germline, CDR1 is KGHSY and CDR2 is FQNENV. The CDR3 consists of 13 residues. V shed 5 bases, J shed 15 bases, and the junction held 6 bases outside the gene matches. The CDR3 here is CASSKGTSGSPFF. The CDR3 region has the DNA TGTGCCAGCAGCAAAGGGACTAGCGGGAGTCCGTTCTTC.

This clonotype was counted a few times. This chain uses TRBV7-2 with TRBJ1-2; no firm D call. CDR1 is SGHTA and CDR2 is FQGNSA in the germline V gene. The CDR3 totals 13 residues. Trimming shortened V by 5 bases and J by 7 bases, and 14 bases separated the two germline ends. CDR3 loop: CASSQASRGGYTF. In nucleotides, the CDR3 is TGTGCCAGCAGCCAAGCCTCTCGCGGTGGCTACACCTTC.

This sequence joins TRBV30 and TRBJ2-7; the match to TRBD2 covers 7 bases. This CDR3 has 13 amino acids. Germline values: CDR1 GTSNPN, CDR2 SVGIG (reference sequence). Here the CDR3 DNA reads TGTGCTTGGGACCATGGGAGGGCCAGGGAGCAGTACTTC. It encodes CAWDHGRAREQYF.

This clonotype has at least ten counts. This rearrangement joins TRBV4-3 to TRBJ2-5; the D gene is possibly TRBD1 (6 bases). CDR1 LGHNA and CDR2 YSLEER come from the germline V gene. The germline V and J ends were trimmed by 0 bases and 5 bases, with 13 bases remaining between them. CDR3 length: 15 amino acids. Here the CDR3 reads CASSQDSRGGETQYF. The CDR3 DNA is TGCGCCAGCAGCCAAGATTCCAGGGGTGGGGAGACCCAGTACTTC.

This chain joins TRBV20-1 and TRBJ2-1; D remains ambiguous. V lost 0 bases and J lost 12, with 21 bases in between. The CDR3 has 15 amino acids. Germline loops: CDR1 DFQATT, CDR2 SNEGSKA (reference sequence). The CDR3 DNA follows: TGCAGTGCTAGAGATTCGGGTACCTCGGGTTTGGTGCAGTTCTTC. Amino acids: CSARDSGTSGLVQFF.

This clonotype was seen at least ten times. The CDR3 region has the DNA TGCAGTGCTAGAGCGAGTGAGGTCCCCTCTCACTACGAGCAGTACTTC. Its translation is CSARASEVPSHYEQYF. The rearrangement uses TRBV20-1 and TRBJ2-7; unclear D gene. V was shortened by 1 base and J by 3 bases, with 19 bases between the two germline ends. Germline V CDR1 and CDR2: DFQATT, SNEGSKA (reference sequence). This CDR3 has 16 amino acids.

This clonotype has a handful of counts. This chain uses TRBV7-3 with TRBJ2-2, with D uncertain. The CDR3 consists of 18 residues. Trimming removed 5 bases from V and 6 bases from J, with 25 bases in between. Germline lookup yields CDR1 SGHTA and CDR2 FQGTGA. The CDR3 DNA reads TGTGCCAGCAGCCTGGTTCCGGGCGCCTACAAAGTTTCCGGGGAGCTGTTTTTT. Its translation is CASSLVPGAYKVSGELFF. The full variable domain, with the rest looked up from reference TRBV7-3 and TRBJ2-2, is GAGVSQTPSNKVTEKGKYVELRCDPISGHTALYWYRQSLGQGPEFLIYFQGTGAADDSGLPNDRFFAVRPEGSVSTLKIQRTERGDSAVYLCASSLVPGAYKVSGELFFGEGSRLTVL.

A few counts support this clonotype. The V call is TRBV7-2, the J call TRBJ2-2; no clear D. Germline CDR1 SGHTA, CDR2 FQGNSA. The length of the CDR3 is 15 residues. V dropped 5 bases and J dropped 4 bases, with 14 bases sitting between them. The chain's CDR3 is CASSVPGGGTGELFF. The CDR3 DNA follows: TGTGCCAGCAGCGTTCCGGGCGGTGGCACCGGGGAGCTGTTTTTT.

The chain carries TRBV20-1 and TRBJ2-7, with D possibly being TRBD1 (6 bases). The V and J ends lost 6 bases and 0 bases respectively, with 21 bases between them. CDR1 is DFQATT, CDR2 SNEGSKA, per germline (reference sequence). The CDR3 has 16 amino acids. The CDR3 spells CSANKGTLMISYEQYF. Here the CDR3 DNA reads TGCAGTGCCAACAAGGGGACATTGATGATCTCCTACGAGCAGTACTTC.

This clonotype has only a few counts. This CDR3 reads CASSDDVQETQYF. CDR3 DNA: TGTGCCAGCAGTGATGACGTCCAAGAGACCCAGTACTTC. This chain joins TRBV25-1 and TRBJ2-5; D is unresolved. The V end lost 3 bases, the J end lost 1 base, and 6 bases lay between the germline ends. The CDR3 contains 13 residues. CDR1 is MGHDK, CDR2 SYGVNS, per germline. Filled out from reference TRBV25-1 and TRBJ2-5, the complete variable domain reads EADIYQTPRYLVIGTGKKITLECSQTMGHDKMYWYQQDPGMELHLIHYSYGVNSTEKGDLSSESTVSRIRTEHFPLTLESARPSHTSQYLCASSDDVQETQYFGPGTRLLVL.

V usage is TRBV4-2 and J usage is TRBJ2-1; TRBD2 matches 10 bases. The J segment lost 10 bases and the V segment lost 4 bases, leaving 10 bases of the junction unmatched. The germline gives CDR1 LGHNA, CDR2 YNFKEQ. The CDR3 runs 15 residues. Here the CDR3 DNA reads TGTGCCAGCAGCCCCCCAGCTAGCGGGAGAGGCGAGCAGTTCTTC. It specifies CASSPPASGRGEQFF.

The table lists this clonotype with a few counts. This sequence joins TRBV13 and TRBJ2-3, with D possibly TRBD1 on 8 matching bases. V gave up 5 bases and J gave up 4 bases, with 16 bases separating them. The germline V gene has CDR1 PRHDT and CDR2 FYEKMQ (reference sequence). The CDR3 is made up of 15 amino acids. For the CDR3, the DNA is TGTGCCAGCAGCGGGGGGGACAGGTCGGCAGATACGCAGTATTTT. It translates to CASSGGDRSADTQYF.

In this sample, this clonotype turned up many times. The J gene is TRBJ1-2, the V gene TRBV29-1; TRBD1 might be the D (5 bases). This CDR3 is 13 amino acids long. The germline V gene encodes CDR1 SQVTM and CDR2 ANQGSEA. V lost 6 bases and J lost 5, with 16 bases in between. The CDR3 sequence is CSVLVGTTYGYTF. The CDR3 coding sequence is TGCAGCGTGCTGGTAGGGACTACATATGGCTACACCTTC.

This clonotype was counted many times. The chain employs TRBV4-3 and TRBJ2-1; the match to TRBD2 covers 11 bases. The length of the CDR3 is 15 residues. J gave up 10 bases and V 4 bases, and 9 bases lay outside the gene matches. Germline V gene lookup returns CDR1 LGHNA and CDR2 YSLEER. CDR3 coding DNA: TGCGCCAGCAGCCCCTCCTACCGACTAGCGGGAGAGCAGTTCTTC. Its translation: CASSPSYRLAGEQFF.

The rearrangement links TRBV11-2 to TRBJ2-2; the match to TRBD2 covers 8 bases. CDR3 length: 16 amino acids. Trimming cost V 4 bases and J 4 bases; bases outside gene matches: 8. Germline V gene lookup returns CDR1 SGHAT and CDR2 FQNNGV. CDR3 residues: CASSYGAGGTTGELFF. CDR3 nucleotides: TGTGCCAGCAGCTACGGGGCGGGAGGAACCACCGGGGAGCTGTTTTTT.

The chain combines TRBV7-2 with TRBJ2-7; possible D gene TRBD1, 6 bases. The CDR3 is made up of 18 amino acids. Looked up from germline, CDR1 is SGHTA and CDR2 is FQGNSA. Between the trimmed V and J ends, which lost 0 bases and 4 bases, there was a span of 22 bases. CDR3 loop: CASSLAFRTVTRYYEQYF. CDR3 DNA: TGTGCCAGCAGCTTAGCGTTTCGGACAGTTACCCGATATTACGAGCAGTACTTC.

This clonotype was counted ten times or more. The V call is TRBV7-9, the J call TRBJ1-6, with 10 bases identical to TRBD1. V lost 8 bases to trimming and J lost 10 bases; unmatched junction nucleotides: 2. CDR3 length: 12 amino acids. Germline V gene lookup returns CDR1 SEHNR and CDR2 FQNEAQ (reference sequence). The CDR3 nucleotides read TGTGCCAGCCGACAGGGGGCCTCACCCCTCCACTTT. Protein: CASRQGASPLHF.

At least ten counts were recorded for this clonotype. V usage is TRBV12-3 or TRBV12-4 and J usage is TRBJ1-4; D remains ambiguous. CDR3 length equals 15 residues. Trimming removed 3 bases at V and 8 bases at J, with 16 bases between. CDR3 coding DNA: TGTGCCAGCAGTTTCAGGAGGACCGGGAACGAAAAACTGTTTTTT. Residues: CASSFRRTGNEKLFF.

This clonotype has a handful of counts. The gene calls are TRBV18 and TRBJ2-7, with 8 bases lining up with TRBD1. The CDR3 is made up of 12 amino acids. Unmatched junction bases numbered 1, after V lost 3 bases and J lost 6 bases. Germline V gives CDR1 KGHSH, CDR2 LQKENI. DNA of the CDR3: TGTGCCAGCTCACCTACAGGGGGCGAGCAGTACTTC. Its protein product is CASSPTGGEQYF.

This clonotype came up many times. This chain uses TRBV10-2 with TRBJ2-1; D call uncertain. Germline V CDR1 and CDR2: WSHSY, SAAADI. Trimming cost V 3 bases and J 1 base, with 7 bases left between them. The CDR3 consists of 14 residues. The chain's CDR3 is CASSETPSYNEQFF. DNA of the CDR3: TGCGCCAGCAGTGAAACACCTTCCTACAATGAGCAGTTCTTC.

This clonotype was seen at least ten times. This chain joins TRBV12-3 or TRBV12-4 and TRBJ2-3; a possible D gene is TRBD2 (6 bases). The CDR3 sequence is 15 residues long. Trimming stripped 2 bases from V and 1 base from J, with 10 bases between. CDR3 sequence reads: CASSLTGEGTDTQYF. Written as DNA, the CDR3 is TGTGCCAGCAGTTTAACGGGAGAGGGCACAGATACGCAGTATTTT.

J is TRBJ2-3 and V is TRBV5-1; 9 bases fit TRBD2. Unmatched junction bases numbered 11, after V lost 1 base and J lost 5 bases. Germline CDR1 SGHRS, CDR2 YFSETQ. The CDR3 contains 17 residues. CDR3 bases: TGCGCCAGCAGCTTGTCGTTAGCGGGAGCCCGCGGAGATACGCAGTATTTT. Encoded protein: CASSLSLAGARGDTQYF.

The chain links TRBV3-1 to TRBJ2-1; 7 bases fit TRBD1. Germline trimming cut 3 bases from V and 9 bases from J; bases unmatched to any gene: 2. Germline CDR1 reads LGHDT; CDR2 reads YNNKEL (reference sequence). CDR3 length equals 12 residues. CDR3 protein: CASSHYRGEQFF. The DNA of the CDR3 is TGTGCCAGCAGCCATTACAGGGGTGAGCAGTTCTTC.

This clonotype was counted many times. The rearrangement links TRBV12-3 or TRBV12-4 to TRBJ1-2; TRBD1 might be the D (5 bases). CDR3 size: 10 residues. V dropped 4 bases and J dropped 10 bases, with 7 bases sitting between them. CDR3 sequence: CASSSGIYTF. Here the CDR3 DNA reads TGTGCCAGCAGTTCAGGGATCTACACCTTC.

This clonotype was recorded a few times. The genes are TRBV5-1 and TRBJ2-2, with 11 bases matching TRBD2. This CDR3 region has 17 residues. With 0 bases clipped from V and 1 base from J, the junction kept 2 bases outside the gene matches. CDR1 and CDR2 from the germline V gene are SGHRS and YFSETQ. The CDR3 region has the DNA TGCGCCAGCAGCTTGGGACTAGCGGGGTTGAACACCGGGGAGCTGTTTTTT. It is translated as CASSLGLAGLNTGELFF. The full variable domain, with the rest looked up from reference TRBV5-1 and TRBJ2-2, is KAGVTQTPRYLIKTRGQQVTLSCSPISGHRSVSWYQQTPGQGLQFLFEYFSETQRNKGNFPGRFSGRQFSNSRSEMNVSTLELGDSALYLCASSLGLAGLNTGELFFGEGSRLTVL.

This clonotype was seen a few times. This sequence joins TRBV4-3 and TRBJ2-1; TRBD2 agrees at 9 bases. This CDR3 is 16 amino acids long. Trimming took 4 bases from V and 8 from J; bases not matched to a gene: 12. Looked up from germline, CDR1 is LGHNA and CDR2 is YSLEER. The CDR3 here is CASSLEFSGRYDEQFF. CDR3 DNA sequence: TGCGCCAGCAGCCTGGAGTTTAGCGGGAGATATGATGAGCAGTTCTTC.